This T cell receptor (beta chain) stems from a study of somatic mutations in cytotoxic T cells in rheumatoid arthritis. The germline CDR1 and CDR2 sequences are SGHNT and YYREEE (reference sequence). The CDR3 is 16 amino acids. V gave up 0 bases and J gave up 4 bases, with 16 bases separating them. On this clone: Its antigen is undetermined.

Study results and limitations: Some patients, about an eighth of the roughly 65, had a largest CD8+ clone that exceeded 20% of CD8+ cells.

Libraries were prepared by immunoSEQ multiplex PCR; TCRdb keeps only in-frame clonotypes and omits some of them. The table includes fewer than 30,000 clones, roughly 74% detected once. The rearrangement uses TRBV5-4 and TRBJ1-1; D may be TRBD1 (6 bases). Sequenced sample: CD8+ T cells sorted from blood. This receptor was identified in a woman aged 18 to 35 in good health. The CDR3 loop reads CASSLVGQGMLTEAFF. DNA of the CDR3: TGTGCCAGCAGCTTGGTGGGGCAGGGGATGCTCACTGAAGCTTTCTTT.